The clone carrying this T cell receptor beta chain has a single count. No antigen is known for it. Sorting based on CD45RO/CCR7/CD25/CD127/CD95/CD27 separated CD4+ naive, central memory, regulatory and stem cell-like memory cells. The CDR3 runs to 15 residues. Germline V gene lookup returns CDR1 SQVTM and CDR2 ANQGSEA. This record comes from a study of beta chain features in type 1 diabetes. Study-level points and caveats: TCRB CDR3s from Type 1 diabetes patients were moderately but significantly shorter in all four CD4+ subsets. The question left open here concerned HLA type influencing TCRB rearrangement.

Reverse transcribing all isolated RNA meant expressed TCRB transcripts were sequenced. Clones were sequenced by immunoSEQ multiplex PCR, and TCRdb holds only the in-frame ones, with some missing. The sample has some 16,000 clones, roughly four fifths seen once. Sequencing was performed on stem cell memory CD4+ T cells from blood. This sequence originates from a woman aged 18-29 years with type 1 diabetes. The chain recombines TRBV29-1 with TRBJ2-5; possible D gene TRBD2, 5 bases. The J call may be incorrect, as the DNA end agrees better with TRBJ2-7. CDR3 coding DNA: TGCAGCGTTGAATTGGGAGCGTCGGGCTCCTACGAGCAGTACTTC. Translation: CSVELGASGSYEQYF.